The sequence of this TCR beta chain was determined in a study of shared clonotypes between healthy human individuals (dated by TCRdb to 2018 to 2021). For context, the study as a whole: The cohort comprised two women and a few men aged 18 to 49 years. For each donor, three plates each were used for CD4 naive and CD4 memory, two plates were used for CD8 naive, and one plate was used for CD8 memory. The study deeply sequenced blood TCR repertoires of about five healthy adults to estimate repertoire size and the extent of clonotype sharing between individuals. Libraries were prepared and TCR repertoires were sequenced by different laboratories using diverse techniques, in order to increase sequencing depth and limit assay-specific biases. Each donor's leukapheresis produced roughly between roughly 0.94 and 9.5 billion PBMCs.

A note on this clone: No antigen is known for it. Per-nucleotide qualities are absent, and no much larger clonotype sits a single base away.

TCR CDR3 regions were amplified from genomic DNA by multiplex PCR using the deep immunoSEQ assay. Genomic DNA extracted from each cell subset was distributed evenly over all wells of several immunoSEQ 96-well plates, and each plate served as one replicate. For sorted subsets, approximately 200 ng of genomic DNA, equivalent to 30,000 or so T cell genomes, went into each replicate PCR. Purified libraries were quantified with a Qubit 3.0 fluorometer, sized on a Bioanalyzer 2100, and re-quantified with the KAPA Library Quantification kit. Every immunoSEQ 96-well plate was sequenced on a separate single-read 150-cycle Illumina NextSeq 550 flow cell. Processing in the source paper ran as follows. Because the immunoSEQ output included only junctional sequences and no quality scores, the filtering could not be the same as the filtering used for full-length reads. Sequences were annotated with PyIR, a Python wrapper for IgBLAST v1.9, using IMGT germline references to assign V/J genes and CDR3. Reads were filtered out if the reads had weak V/J assignments (E-value above 1e-6), no CDR3, stop codons, out-of-frame junctions, or ambiguous translated residues. V3J clonotypes were defined as sequences sharing the same inferred V gene, J gene, and CDR3 amino acid sequence. To compute the percentage overlap between repertoires, the number of shared unique clonotypes was divided by the size of the smaller repertoire. RTK rarefaction, the Chao1 estimator, and Recon v2.1 estimates of unobserved clonotypes were used to assess repertoire richness. Generation probabilities were computed with OLGA for all TCRbeta clonotypes obtained by the gDNA method from several donors. Entries here come from immuneACCESS through TCRdb and include only in-frame sequences with V and J called. Some clones fail to appear in such tables; in the studies checked, an unresolved V gene covers under half of the shortfall, and the cause of the remainder is unknown. V and J calls plus clone size are reproduced from that table; the DNA served to infer D and trimming. The sample yields around 1.5 million clones; 98% were counted once. The top ten hold approximately 0.45% of the sample.

The donors were healthy, HIV-negative adults who had no recently reported acute infections or vaccinations. Every donor was a Caucasian adult residing in Nashville, Tennessee, USA. Magnetic negative selection was used to enrich CD4+ T cells, after which naive cells were positively selected on CD45RA and the negative fraction became the memory subset. Blood was collected by leukapheresis, and PBMCs were isolated by Ficoll-Histopaque density gradient centrifugation and then cryopreserved in liquid nitrogen vapor phase. Purity and quantity of every magnetically sorted T cell population were checked by analytical flow cytometry. Each sorted fraction had its genomic DNA isolated and then quantified by UV absorbance on a Nanodrop 2000c. The investigation overall reported the following: Estimated clonotype richness was generally larger for naive than for memory subsets. Incomplete sequencing was indicated by rarefaction of sorted-subset datasets, despite the large sequencing depth. Roughly 5% of naive CD4, 3.5% of naive CD8, approximately 2.2% of memory CD4, and over 0.35% of memory CD8 clonotypes were shared across four donors. Sampling was restricted to blood, and TCR repertoires in tissue are likely to differ from TCR repertoires in blood. Because the study included a small number of donors, the genetic and exposure-history diversity represented was limited. Based on pairwise subsampling, the degree of clonotype sharing among donors was expected to be affected by sequencing depth. Compared with non-shared clonotypes, clonotypes shared by all four sorted-subset donors had higher generation probabilities.

This sequence originates from a man aged 30 to 45 in good health. The source material was naive CD4+ T cells sorted from blood. The sample's cell subset or site label, decoded: CD45RA+ positively selected.

CDR3 region: CASSPLPTAANTQYF. The DNA sequence is given as TGTGCCAGCAGCCCTCTACCCACAGCTGCTAATACGCAGTATTTT. Recombination joined TRBV5-4 with TRBJ2-3; too little of a D gene remains to name it. Trimming costs V 4 bases and J 7 bases, and their ends lie 19 bases apart. The CDR3 covers 15 residues, taking in both the cysteine and the phenylalanine. The read is trimmed to its CDR3 DNA, 45 bases read in frame from base 1. The germline V gene (reference sequence) yields SGHNT for CDR1 and YYREEE for CDR2.